This entry describes one TCR beta chain. In the original workflow: Amplification from reference gene primers served as the basis for estimated nucleated cell counts. TCRdb's table, derived via immunoSEQ multiplex PCR, lists solely in-frame clones and lacks some. V, J and clone size derive from that table, while D and trimming were established from the DNA sequence. The sample gives around 290,000 clones, about 89% of which show up once; about 5% is in the top ten. Trimming removed 1 base at V and 7 bases at J, with 13 bases between. The CDR3 totals 15 residues. The germline CDR1 and CDR2 sequences are MDHEN and SYDVKM. This record belongs to a study of blood T cell repertoires in COVID-19. Study information: The United States, Italy and Spain provided the acute and convalescent COVID-19 samples.

This TCR derives from a man aged 40-49 years with acute or convalescent COVID-19. Sequenced: peripheral blood. The chain links TRBV28 to TRBJ1-4; TRBD1 is a possible D gene (5 bases). CDR3 in DNA: TGTGCCAGCAGTTTATTGGCGGGGGAAGGTGAAAAACTGTTTTTT. This codes for CASSLLAGEGEKLFF.